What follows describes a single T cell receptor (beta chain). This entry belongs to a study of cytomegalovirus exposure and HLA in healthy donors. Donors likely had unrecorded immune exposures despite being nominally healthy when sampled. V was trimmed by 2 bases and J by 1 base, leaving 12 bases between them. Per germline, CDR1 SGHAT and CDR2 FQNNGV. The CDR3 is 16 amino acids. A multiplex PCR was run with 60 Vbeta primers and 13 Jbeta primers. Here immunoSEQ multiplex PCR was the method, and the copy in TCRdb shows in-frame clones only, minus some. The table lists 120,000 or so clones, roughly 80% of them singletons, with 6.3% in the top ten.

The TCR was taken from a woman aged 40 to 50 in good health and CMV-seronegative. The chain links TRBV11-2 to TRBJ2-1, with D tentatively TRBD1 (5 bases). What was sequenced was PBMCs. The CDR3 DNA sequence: TGTGCCAGCAGCTTAACGACAAAGGGGTCCTACAATGAGCAGTTCTTC. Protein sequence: CASSLTTKGSYNEQFF.